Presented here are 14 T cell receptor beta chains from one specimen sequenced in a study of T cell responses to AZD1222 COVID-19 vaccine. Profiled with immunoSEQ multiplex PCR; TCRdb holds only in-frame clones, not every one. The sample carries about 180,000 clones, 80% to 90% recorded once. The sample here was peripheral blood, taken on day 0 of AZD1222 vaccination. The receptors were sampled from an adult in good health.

CDR3 in amino acids: CASSLAHRVSGNTIYF. The DNA for the CDR3 is TGTGCCAGCAGCTTAGCCCACAGAGTCTCTGGAAACACCATATATTTT. The chain is built from TRBV7-6 and TRBJ1-3; D uncertain. Germline-derived CDR1 and CDR2 are SGHVS and FNYEAQ. The CDR3 spans 16 residues. V was shortened by 0 bases and J by 0 bases, with 9 bases between the two germline ends. Based on the CDR3 plus reference TRBV7-6 and TRBJ1-3, the full variable domain is GAGVSQSPRYKVTKRGQDVALRCDPISGHVSLYWYRQALGQGPEFLTYFNYEAQQDKSGLPNDRFSAERPEGSISTLTIQRTEQRDSAMYRCASSLAHRVSGNTIYFGEGSWLTVV.

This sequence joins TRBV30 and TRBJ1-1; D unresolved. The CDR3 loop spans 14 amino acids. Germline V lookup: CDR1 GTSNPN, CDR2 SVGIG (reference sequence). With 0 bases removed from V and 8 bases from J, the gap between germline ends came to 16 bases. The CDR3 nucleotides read TGTGCCTGGAGTGTAAGTCAGGACGTTAGCGAAGCTTTCTTT. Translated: CAWSVSQDVSEAFF.

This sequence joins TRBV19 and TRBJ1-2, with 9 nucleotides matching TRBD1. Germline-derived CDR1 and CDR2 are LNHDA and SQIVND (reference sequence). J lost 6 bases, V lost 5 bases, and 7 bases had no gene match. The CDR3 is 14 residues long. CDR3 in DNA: TGTGCCAGTAGTTTCCGGGACAGGGACCATGGCTACACCTTC. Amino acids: CASSFRDRDHGYTF.

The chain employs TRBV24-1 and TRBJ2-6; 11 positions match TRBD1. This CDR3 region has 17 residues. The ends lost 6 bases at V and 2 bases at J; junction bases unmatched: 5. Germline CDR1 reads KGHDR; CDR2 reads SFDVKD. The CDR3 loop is CATSSGTGGTGANVLTF. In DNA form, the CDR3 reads TGTGCCACCAGTTCCGGGACAGGGGGGACTGGGGCCAACGTCCTGACTTTC.

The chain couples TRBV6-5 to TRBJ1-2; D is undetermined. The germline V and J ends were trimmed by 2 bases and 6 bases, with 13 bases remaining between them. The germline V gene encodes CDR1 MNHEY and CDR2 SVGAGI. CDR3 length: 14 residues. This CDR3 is CASSYMGNPNGYTF. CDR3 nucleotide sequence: TGTGCCAGCAGTTACATGGGGAACCCGAATGGCTACACCTTC.

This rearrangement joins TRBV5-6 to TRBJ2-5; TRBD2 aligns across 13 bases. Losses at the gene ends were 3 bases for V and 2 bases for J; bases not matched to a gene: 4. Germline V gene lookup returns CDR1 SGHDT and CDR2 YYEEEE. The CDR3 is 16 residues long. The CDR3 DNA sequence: TGTGCCAGCAGCTGGGGACTAGCGGGGAAGCAAGAGACCCAGTACTTC. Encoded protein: CASSWGLAGKQETQYF.

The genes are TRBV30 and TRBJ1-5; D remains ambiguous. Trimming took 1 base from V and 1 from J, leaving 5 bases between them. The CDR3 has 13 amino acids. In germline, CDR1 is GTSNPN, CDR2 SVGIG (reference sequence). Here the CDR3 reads CAWSAKSNQPQHF. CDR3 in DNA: TGTGCCTGGAGTGCGAAGAGCAATCAGCCCCAGCATTTT.

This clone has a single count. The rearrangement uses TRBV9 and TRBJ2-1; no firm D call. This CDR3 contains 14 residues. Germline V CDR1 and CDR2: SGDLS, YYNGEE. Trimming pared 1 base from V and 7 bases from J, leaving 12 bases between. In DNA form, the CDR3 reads TGTGCCAGCAGCGTACAGCCCCTTGGAAATGAGCAGTTCTTC. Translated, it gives CASSVQPLGNEQFF.

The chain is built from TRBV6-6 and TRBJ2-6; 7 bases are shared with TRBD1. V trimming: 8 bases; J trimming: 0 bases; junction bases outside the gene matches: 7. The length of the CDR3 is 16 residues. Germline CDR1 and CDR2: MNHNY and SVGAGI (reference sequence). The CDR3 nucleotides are TGTGCCAGCGGGACAGACTATAGCTCTGGGGCCAACGTCCTGACTTTC. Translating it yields CASGTDYSSGANVLTF.

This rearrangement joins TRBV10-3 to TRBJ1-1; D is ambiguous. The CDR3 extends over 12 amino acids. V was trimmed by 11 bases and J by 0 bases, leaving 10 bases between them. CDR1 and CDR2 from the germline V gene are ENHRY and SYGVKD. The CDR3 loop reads CASRHLNTEAFF. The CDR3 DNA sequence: TGTGCCTCACGACATTTGAACACTGAAGCTTTCTTT.

The CDR3, as DNA: TGCGCCAGCAGCTCGGACAGCGGGAACACTGAAGCTTTCTTT. Its translation: CASSSDSGNTEAFF. The rearrangement uses TRBV5-1 and TRBJ1-1, with D possibly being TRBD1 (6 bases). The CDR3 is 14 amino acids. With 3 bases removed from V and 1 base from J, the gap between germline ends came to 10 bases. Germline V lookup: CDR1 SGHRS, CDR2 YFSETQ.

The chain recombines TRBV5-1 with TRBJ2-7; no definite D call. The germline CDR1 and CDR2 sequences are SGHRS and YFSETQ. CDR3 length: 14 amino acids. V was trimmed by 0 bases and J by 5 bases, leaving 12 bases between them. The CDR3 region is CASSLALFPHEQYF. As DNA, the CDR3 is TGCGCCAGCAGCTTGGCCTTGTTTCCGCACGAGCAGTACTTC.

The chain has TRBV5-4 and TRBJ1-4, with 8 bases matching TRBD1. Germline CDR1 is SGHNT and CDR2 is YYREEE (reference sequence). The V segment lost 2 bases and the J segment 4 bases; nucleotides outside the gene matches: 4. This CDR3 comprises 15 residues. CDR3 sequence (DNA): TGTGCCAGCAGCTTCCCGACAGGGGATAATGAAAAACTGTTTTTT. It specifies CASSFPTGDNEKLFF. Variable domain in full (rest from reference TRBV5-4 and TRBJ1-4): ETGVTQSPTHLIKTRGQQVTLRCSSQSGHNTVSWYQQALGQGPQFIFQYYREEENGRGNFPPRFSGLQFPNYSSELNVNALELDDSALYLCASSFPTGDNEKLFFGSGTQLSVL.

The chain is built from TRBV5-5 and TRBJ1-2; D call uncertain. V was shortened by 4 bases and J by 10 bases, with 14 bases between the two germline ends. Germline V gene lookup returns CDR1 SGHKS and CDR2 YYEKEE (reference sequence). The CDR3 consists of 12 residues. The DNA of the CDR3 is TGTGCCAGCAGCCCCCTGGGGTTGTCCTACACCTTC. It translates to CASSPLGLSYTF.